This TCR beta chain was sequenced during a study of monozygotic twins with inflammatory bowel disease. Worth noting for this clonotype: Its antigen is as yet unknown.

Study-wide findings and caveats: IBD patients share fewer clonotypes with other people than healthy twins do, especially with disease activity. A reduction in TCRbeta diversity (inverse Simpson) was seen in IBD patients relative to healthy co-twins. In these data, no single strong IBD-associated signal or clonotype received support.

Addition of UMIs with a 6-nucleotide sample barcode was achieved by template switching. TCRdb re-called the 5' RACE reads and catalogs CDR3 proteins one per entry, DNA excluded. This sample's table has approximately 200,000 distinct CDR3 sequences. Per the germline V gene, CDR1 is SGHVS and CDR2 is FQNEAQ. The CDR3 has 16 residues. The sequenced material came from blood. This TCR was recovered from a human donor with ulcerative colitis or Crohn's disease, or a healthy co-twin of an affected twin (not recorded which). The chain couples TRBV7-8 to TRBJ2-5; TCRdb's assignment of TRBD1 cannot be checked, as there is no DNA. CDR3 residues: CASSFRRGTGQETQYF.